A selection of T cell receptor beta chains follows, all from one sample in a study of T cells in Graves' hyperthyroidism and ophthalmopathy. In TCRdb, the multiplex PCR reads were re-called with MiXCR into one record per CDR3 protein. There are around 800,000 distinct CDR3 sequences in the sample; 35% to 40% occur only once, and 7.5% to 9.5% lies in the top ten. The specimen was blood. The receptors here all came from a man younger than 35 with Graves' hyperthyroidism. Both conserved end residues are part of each CDR3. D genes are given only for firm matches. The size field is filled for only some rows; it gives once, few, many or a size class.

d_gene: .; v_gene: TRBV7-6; abundance: many; j_gene: TRBJ1-4; CDR3nt: TGTGCCAGCAGCCGAACTTTTGGAGAACTGTTTTTT; CDR3aa: CASSRTFGELFF
d_gene: .; v_gene: TRBV2; abundance: once; j_gene: TRBJ1-2; CDR3nt: TGTGCCAGCGGGACACTGAACTATGGCTACACCTTC; CDR3aa: CASGTLNYGYTF
d_gene: .; v_gene: TRBV25-1; abundance: few; j_gene: TRBJ2-3; CDR3nt: TGTGCCAGCAGTGACCCAGGGGCAGATACGCAGTATTTT; CDR3aa: CASSDPGADTQYF
d_gene: .; v_gene: TRBV29-1; abundance: .; j_gene: TRBJ2-7; CDR3nt: TGCAGCGTTGCACAGAGGGATTACGAGCAGTACTTC; CDR3aa: CSVAQRDYEQYF
d_gene: .; v_gene: TRBV29-1; abundance: many; j_gene: TRBJ2-2; CDR3nt: TGCAGCGCCCCCCAGACATTAACCGGGGAGCTGTTTTTT; CDR3aa: CSAPQTLTGELFF
d_gene: .; v_gene: TRBV5-1; abundance: .; j_gene: TRBJ1-1; CDR3nt: TGCGCCAGCACGGACAGCATGAACACTGAAGCTTTCTTT; CDR3aa: CASTDSMNTEAFF
d_gene: .; v_gene: TRBV7-9; abundance: many; j_gene: TRBJ2-7; CDR3nt: TGTGCCAGCAGCTTAGCTCACCATCCCACCTACGAGCAGTACTTC; CDR3aa: CASSLAHHPTYEQYF
d_gene: TRBD1; v_gene: TRBV29-1; abundance: many; j_gene: TRBJ1-5; CDR3nt: TGCAGCGCCGTAACAGGGGGGATCAATCAGCCCCAGCATTTT; CDR3aa: CSAVTGGINQPQHF
d_gene: TRBD1; v_gene: TRBV7-9; abundance: .; j_gene: TRBJ2-1; CDR3nt: TGTGCCAGCAGCTTAGCACAGGGGCACAATGAGCAGTTCTTC; CDR3aa: CASSLAQGHNEQFF
d_gene: TRBD1; v_gene: TRBV2; abundance: .; j_gene: TRBJ2-7; CDR3nt: TGTGCCAGCAGTACCACCGACAGGGCCTCAGGTGACGAGCAGTACTTC; CDR3aa: CASSTTDRASGDEQYF
d_gene: .; v_gene: TRBV7-9; abundance: .; j_gene: TRBJ2-2; CDR3nt: TGCGCCAGCAGCCCTCAGGAGGCCGGGGAGCTGTTTTTT; CDR3aa: CASSPQEAGELFF
d_gene: .; v_gene: TRBV7-8; abundance: few; j_gene: TRBJ2-3; CDR3nt: TGTGCCAGCAGCTTAGTTGGGGGCACAGATACGCAGTATTTT; CDR3aa: CASSLVGGTDTQYF
d_gene: .; v_gene: TRBV2; abundance: .; j_gene: TRBJ1-2; CDR3nt: TGTGCCAGCAGTGACACAGGTTCCGGTGATGGCTACACCTTC; CDR3aa: CASSDTGSGDGYTF
d_gene: .; v_gene: TRBV7-2; abundance: many; j_gene: TRBJ1-2; CDR3nt: TGTGCCAGCAGCCTGCCACAGGGTTTCAACTATGGCTACACCTTC; CDR3aa: CASSLPQGFNYGYTF
d_gene: .; v_gene: TRBV9; abundance: many; j_gene: TRBJ2-7; CDR3nt: TGTGCCAGCAGCGTAGGTGGGGGAGACGTCTACGAGCAGTACTTC; CDR3aa: CASSVGGGDVYEQYF
d_gene: .; v_gene: TRBV14; abundance: .; j_gene: TRBJ2-2; CDR3nt: TGTGCCAGCAGCATTGAGTTAACCGGGGAGCTGTTTTTT; CDR3aa: CASSIELTGELFF